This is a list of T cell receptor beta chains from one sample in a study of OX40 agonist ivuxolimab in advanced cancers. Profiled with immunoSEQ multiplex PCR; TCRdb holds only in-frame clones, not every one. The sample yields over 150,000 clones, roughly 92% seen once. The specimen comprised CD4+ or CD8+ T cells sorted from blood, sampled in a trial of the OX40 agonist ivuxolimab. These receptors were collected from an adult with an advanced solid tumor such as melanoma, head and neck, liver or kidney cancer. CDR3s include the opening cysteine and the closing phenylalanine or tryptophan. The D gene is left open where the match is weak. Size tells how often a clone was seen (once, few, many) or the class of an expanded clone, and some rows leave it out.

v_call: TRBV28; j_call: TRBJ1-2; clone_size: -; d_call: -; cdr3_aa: CASSLLQGNYGYTF; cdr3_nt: TGTGCCAGCAGTTTACTACAGGGAAACTATGGCTACACCTTC
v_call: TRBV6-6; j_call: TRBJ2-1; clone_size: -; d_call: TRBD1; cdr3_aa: CASSYGDSRNEQFF; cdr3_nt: TGTGCCAGCAGTTACGGGGACAGTCGCAATGAGCAGTTCTTC
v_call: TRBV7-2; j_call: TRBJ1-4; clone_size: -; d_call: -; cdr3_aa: CASSPAQGYEKLFF; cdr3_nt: TGTGCCAGCAGCCCCGCACAGGGTTACGAAAAACTGTTTTTT
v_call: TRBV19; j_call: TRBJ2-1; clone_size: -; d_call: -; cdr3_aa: CASTPRRANNEQFF; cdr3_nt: TGTGCCAGTACCCCCCGGAGGGCAAACAATGAGCAGTTCTTC
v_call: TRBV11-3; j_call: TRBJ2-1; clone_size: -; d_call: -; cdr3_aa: CASSLDQVSSNEQFF; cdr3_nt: TGTGCCAGCAGCTTAGATCAGGTTTCGTCCAATGAGCAGTTCTTC
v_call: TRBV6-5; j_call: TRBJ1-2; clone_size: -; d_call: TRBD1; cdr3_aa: CASRLQGHGYTF; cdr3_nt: TGTGCCAGCAGACTACAGGGGCATGGCTACACCTTC
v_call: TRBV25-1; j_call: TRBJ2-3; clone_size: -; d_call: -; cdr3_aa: CASSESVAGRGDTQYF; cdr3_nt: TGTGCCAGCAGTGAATCTGTGGCGGGGCGGGGAGATACGCAGTATTTT
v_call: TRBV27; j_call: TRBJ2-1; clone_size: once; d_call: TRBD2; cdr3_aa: CASLPIPGSGSYNEQFF; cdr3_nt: TGTGCCAGCCTCCCGATCCCCGGCAGCGGGAGCTACAATGAGCAGTTCTTC
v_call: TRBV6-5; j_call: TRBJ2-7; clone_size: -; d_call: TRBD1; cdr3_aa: CASSSDRGIYEQYF; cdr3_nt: TGTGCCAGCAGCTCGGACAGGGGGATCTACGAGCAGTACTTC
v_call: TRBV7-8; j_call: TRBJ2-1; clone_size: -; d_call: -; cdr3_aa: CASSSGAGWLQFF; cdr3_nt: TGTGCCAGCAGCTCGGGGGCTGGATGGCTGCAGTTCTTC
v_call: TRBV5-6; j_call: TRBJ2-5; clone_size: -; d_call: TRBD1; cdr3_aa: CASSTKSIGQEQETQYF; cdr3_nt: TGTGCCAGCAGCACGAAATCGATCGGACAGGAACAAGAGACCCAGTACTTC
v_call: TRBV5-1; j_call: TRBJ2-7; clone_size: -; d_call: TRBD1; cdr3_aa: CASSSRGQGVYEQYF; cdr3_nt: TGCGCCAGCAGCTCCCGGGGACAGGGGGTATACGAGCAGTACTTC
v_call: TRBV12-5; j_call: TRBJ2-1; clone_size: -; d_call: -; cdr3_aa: CASGLPRQPVF; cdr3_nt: TGTGCTAGTGGTTTACCCCGGCAACCTGTCTTC
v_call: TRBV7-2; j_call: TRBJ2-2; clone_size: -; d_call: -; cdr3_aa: CATEPPPAGELFF; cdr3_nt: TGTGCCACAGAGCCGCCCCCGGCCGGGGAGCTGTTTTTT
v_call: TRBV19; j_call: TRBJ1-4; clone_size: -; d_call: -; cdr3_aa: CASRTGKGEKLFF; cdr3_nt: TGTGCCAGTCGTACAGGGAAGGGTGAAAAACTGTTTTTT
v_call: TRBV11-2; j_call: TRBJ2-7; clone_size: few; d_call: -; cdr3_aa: CASSLGDGPGAYEQYF; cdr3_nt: TGTGCCAGCAGCTTAGGGGACGGACCGGGGGCCTACGAGCAGTACTTC
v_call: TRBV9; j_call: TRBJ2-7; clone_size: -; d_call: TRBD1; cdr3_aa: CASSLNPTGGYEQYF; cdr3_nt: TGTGCCAGCAGCCTCAACCCTACAGGGGGCTACGAGCAGTACTTC
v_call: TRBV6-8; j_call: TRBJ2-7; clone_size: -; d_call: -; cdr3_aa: CASSYIRQGPYEQYF; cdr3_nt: TGTGCCAGCAGTTACATTCGCCAGGGCCCTTACGAGCAGTACTTC
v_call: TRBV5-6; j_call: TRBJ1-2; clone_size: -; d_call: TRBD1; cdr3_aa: CASSLKGTGLGGYTF; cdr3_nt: TGTGCCAGCAGCTTAAAAGGGACAGGGTTAGGGGGCTACACCTTC
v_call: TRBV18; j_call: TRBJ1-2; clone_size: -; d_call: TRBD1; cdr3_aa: CASSDRWTGDYGYTF; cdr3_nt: TGTGCCAGCTCCGATAGATGGACAGGGGACTATGGCTACACCTTC
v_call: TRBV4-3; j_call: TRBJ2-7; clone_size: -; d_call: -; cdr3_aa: CASSLNPQWGEQYF; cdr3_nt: TGCGCCAGCAGCCTCAACCCCCAGTGGGGCGAGCAGTACTTC
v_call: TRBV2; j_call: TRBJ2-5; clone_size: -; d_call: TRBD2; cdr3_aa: CASSGPLAGGSQTQYF; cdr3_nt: TGTGCCAGCAGTGGTCCCCTAGCGGGAGGTTCGCAGACCCAGTACTTC
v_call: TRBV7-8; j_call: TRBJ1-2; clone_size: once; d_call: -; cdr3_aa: CASSLEGPGTTGDYGYTF; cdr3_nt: TGTGCCAGCAGCTTAGAGGGACCCGGGACCACCGGGGACTATGGCTACACCTTC
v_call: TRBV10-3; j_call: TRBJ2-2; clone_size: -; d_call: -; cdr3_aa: CAISGGDSANTGELFF; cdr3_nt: TGTGCCATCAGTGGCGGGGACAGCGCGAACACCGGGGAGCTGTTTTTT
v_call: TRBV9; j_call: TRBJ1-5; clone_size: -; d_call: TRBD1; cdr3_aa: CASSQGGNQPQHF; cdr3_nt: TGTGCCAGCAGCCAGGGGGGTAATCAGCCCCAGCATTTT
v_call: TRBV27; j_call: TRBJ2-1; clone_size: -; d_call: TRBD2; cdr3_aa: CASSFVSGLLYNEQFF; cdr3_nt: TGTGCCAGCAGTTTTGTCTCGGGACTACTATACAATGAGCAGTTCTTC
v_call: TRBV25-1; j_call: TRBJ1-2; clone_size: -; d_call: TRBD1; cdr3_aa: CASSGTGGLNYGYTF; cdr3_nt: TGTGCCAGCAGTGGGACAGGGGGGTTGAACTATGGCTACACCTTC
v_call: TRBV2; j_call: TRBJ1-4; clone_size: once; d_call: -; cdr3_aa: CASSELEGANEKLFF; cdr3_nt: TGTGCCAGCAGTGAATTGGAGGGGGCTAATGAAAAACTGTTTTTT
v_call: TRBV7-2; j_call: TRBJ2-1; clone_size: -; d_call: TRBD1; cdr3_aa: CASSPWDRAYNEQFF; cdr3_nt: TGTGCCAGCAGCCCCTGGGACAGGGCTTACAATGAGCAGTTCTTC
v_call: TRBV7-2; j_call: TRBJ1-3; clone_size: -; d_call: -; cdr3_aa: CASSLAHDSGNTIYF; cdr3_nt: TGTGCCAGCAGCTTAGCGCACGACTCTGGAAACACCATATATTTT
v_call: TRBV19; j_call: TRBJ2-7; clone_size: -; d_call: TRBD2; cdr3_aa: CASRNPGTSDHEQYF; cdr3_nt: TGTGCCAGTAGGAACCCCGGGACTAGCGATCACGAGCAGTACTTC
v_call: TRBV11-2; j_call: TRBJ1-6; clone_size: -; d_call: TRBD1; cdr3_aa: CASSSKDRGNSPLHF; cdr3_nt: TGTGCCAGCAGCTCAAAGGACAGGGGTAATTCACCCCTCCACTTT
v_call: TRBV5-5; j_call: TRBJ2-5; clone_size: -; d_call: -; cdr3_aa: CASSLLRGKETQYF; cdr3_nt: TGTGCCAGCAGCTTGCTTCGGGGGAAGGAGACCCAGTACTTC
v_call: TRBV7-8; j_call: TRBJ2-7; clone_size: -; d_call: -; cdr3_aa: CASTANPGQTYEQYF; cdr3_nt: TGTGCCAGCACCGCCAACCCTGGGCAGACCTACGAGCAGTACTTC